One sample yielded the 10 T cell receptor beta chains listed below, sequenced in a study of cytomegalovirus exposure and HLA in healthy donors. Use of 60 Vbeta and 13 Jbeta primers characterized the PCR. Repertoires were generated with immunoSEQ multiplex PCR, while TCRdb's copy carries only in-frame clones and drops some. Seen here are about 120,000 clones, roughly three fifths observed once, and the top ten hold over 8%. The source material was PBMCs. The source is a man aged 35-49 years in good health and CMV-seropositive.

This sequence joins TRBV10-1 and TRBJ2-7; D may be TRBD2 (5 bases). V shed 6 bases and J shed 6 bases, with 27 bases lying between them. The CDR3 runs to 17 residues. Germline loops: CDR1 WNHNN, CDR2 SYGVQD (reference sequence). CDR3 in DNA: TGCGCCAGCAGCGAGGAGTTTCAACTAGAACTGATTTGCGAGCAGTACTTC. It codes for CASSEEFQLELICEQYF.

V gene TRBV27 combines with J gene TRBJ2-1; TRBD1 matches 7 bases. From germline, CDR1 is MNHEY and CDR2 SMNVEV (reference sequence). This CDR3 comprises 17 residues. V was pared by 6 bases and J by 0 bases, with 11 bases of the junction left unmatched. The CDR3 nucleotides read TGTGCCAGCAGGGCACCCTTGACAGGGAGCTCCTACAATGAGCAGTTCTTC. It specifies CASRAPLTGSSYNEQFF.

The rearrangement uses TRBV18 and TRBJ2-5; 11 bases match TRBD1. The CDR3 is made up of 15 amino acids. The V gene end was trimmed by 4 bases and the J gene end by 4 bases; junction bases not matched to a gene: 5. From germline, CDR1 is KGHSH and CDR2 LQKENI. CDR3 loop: CASSLRTGGTETQYF. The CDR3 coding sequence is TGTGCCAGCTCACTCAGGACAGGGGGCACAGAGACCCAGTACTTC.

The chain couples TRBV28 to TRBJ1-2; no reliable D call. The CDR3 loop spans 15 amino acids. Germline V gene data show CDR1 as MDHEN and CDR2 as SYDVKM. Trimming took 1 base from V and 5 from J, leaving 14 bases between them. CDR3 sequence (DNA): TGTGCCAGCAGTTTATCCCCAAAAGAGAGATATGGCTACACCTTC. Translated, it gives CASSLSPKERYGYTF.

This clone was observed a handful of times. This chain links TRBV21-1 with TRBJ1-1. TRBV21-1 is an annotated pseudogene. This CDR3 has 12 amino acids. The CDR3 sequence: CASSKGDTEAFF. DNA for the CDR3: TGTGCCAGCAGCAAAGGAGACACTGAAGCTTTCTTT.

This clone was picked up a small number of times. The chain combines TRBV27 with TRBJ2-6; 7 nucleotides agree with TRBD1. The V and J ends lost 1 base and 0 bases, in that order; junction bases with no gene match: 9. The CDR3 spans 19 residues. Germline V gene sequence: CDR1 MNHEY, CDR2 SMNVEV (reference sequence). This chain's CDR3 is CASSLFGQVDSSGANVLTF. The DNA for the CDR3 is TGTGCCAGCAGTTTATTTGGACAGGTCGACAGCTCTGGGGCCAACGTCCTGACTTTC.

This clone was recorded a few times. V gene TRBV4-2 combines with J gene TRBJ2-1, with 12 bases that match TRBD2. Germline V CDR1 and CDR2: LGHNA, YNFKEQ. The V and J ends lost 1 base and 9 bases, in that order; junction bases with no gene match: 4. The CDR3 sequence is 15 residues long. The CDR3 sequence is CASSQGLAGGGEQFF. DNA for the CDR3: TGTGCCAGCAGCCAAGGGCTAGCGGGAGGGGGTGAGCAGTTCTTC.

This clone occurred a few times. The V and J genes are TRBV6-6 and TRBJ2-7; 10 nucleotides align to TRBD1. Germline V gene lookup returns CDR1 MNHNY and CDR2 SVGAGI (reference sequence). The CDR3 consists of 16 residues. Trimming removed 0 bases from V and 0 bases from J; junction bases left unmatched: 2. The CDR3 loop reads CASSYSTGGLSYEQYF. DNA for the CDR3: TGTGCCAGCAGTTACTCGACAGGGGGCCTCTCCTACGAGCAGTACTTC.

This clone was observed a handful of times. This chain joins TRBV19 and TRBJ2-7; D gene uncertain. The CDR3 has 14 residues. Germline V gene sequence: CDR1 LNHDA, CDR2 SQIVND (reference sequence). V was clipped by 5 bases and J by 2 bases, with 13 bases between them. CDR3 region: CASSDPAQTYEQYF. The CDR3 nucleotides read TGTGCCAGTAGTGATCCAGCGCAAACCTACGAGCAGTACTTC. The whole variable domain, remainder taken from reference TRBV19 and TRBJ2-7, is DGGITQSPKYLFRKEGQNVTLSCEQNLNHDAMYWYRQDPGQGLRLIYYSQIVNDFQKGDIAEGYSVSREKKESFPLTVTSAQKNPTAFYLCASSDPAQTYEQYFGPGTRLTVT.

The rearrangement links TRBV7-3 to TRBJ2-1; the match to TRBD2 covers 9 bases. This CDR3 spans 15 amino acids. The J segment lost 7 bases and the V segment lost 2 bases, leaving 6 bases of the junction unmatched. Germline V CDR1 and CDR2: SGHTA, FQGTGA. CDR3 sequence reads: CASSLGGGAWNEQFF. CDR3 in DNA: TGTGCCAGCAGCTTAGGCGGGGGGGCATGGAATGAGCAGTTCTTC.